This TCR beta chain was retrieved from a study of shared clonotypes between healthy human individuals. Worth noting for this clone: What it binds is unknown.

Per the original methods: With immunoSEQ giving junction-only sequences and no quality scores, filtering differed. Data came from immunoSEQ multiplex PCR; TCRdb stores just in-frame clones and leaves some out. V and J calls and clone size follow that table, whereas D and trimming were derived from the DNA. Of hundreds of thousands of clones in the sample, about two thirds are singletons; the top ten hold approximately 1.8%. General study findings and limits: There were few donors, and this limited the genetic and exposure-history diversity represented.

The CDR3 spans 15 residues. CDR1 is LNHDA, CDR2 SQIVND, per germline (reference sequence). V shed 3 bases and J shed 8 bases, with 19 bases lying between them. V gene TRBV19 combines with J gene TRBJ1-2; tentatively, D is TRBD1 (5 bases). The receptor comes from a woman in her thirties in good health. The sample comprised memory CD4+ T cells sorted from blood. Subset indicated: CD45RA-negative fraction. CDR3: CASSITTEGSKGYTF. The CDR3 coding sequence is TGTGCCAGTAGTATTACGACAGAGGGGAGTAAGGGCTACACCTTC.